The source of this T cell receptor (beta chain) is a study of CD4 T cell repertoires in COVID-19. Study summary: Relabeled CFSE-low cells, IL-2-expanded for about 10 days, met spikes from other coronaviruses.

Germline V lookup: CDR1 SGHRS, CDR2 YFSETQ. The CDR3 covers 17 residues. V was pared by 0 bases and J by 3 bases, with 7 bases of the junction left unmatched. Profiling relied on immunoSEQ multiplex PCR, and the TCRdb table lists in-frame clones only, not all of them. The sample carries thousands of clones, roughly 80% recorded once. No culture step preceded sequencing of the ex vivo isolated memory T cells. Sequencing was performed on effector memory CD4+ T cells from blood, taken before the COVID-19 pandemic. The sequence derives from a human donor who had COVID-19. The rearrangement links TRBV5-1 to TRBJ2-3; TRBD2 matches at 10 bases. The CDR3 region is CASSLALASGSTDTQYF. The CDR3, as DNA: TGCGCCAGCAGCTTGGCCTTGGCTAGCGGGAGTACAGATACGCAGTATTTT.